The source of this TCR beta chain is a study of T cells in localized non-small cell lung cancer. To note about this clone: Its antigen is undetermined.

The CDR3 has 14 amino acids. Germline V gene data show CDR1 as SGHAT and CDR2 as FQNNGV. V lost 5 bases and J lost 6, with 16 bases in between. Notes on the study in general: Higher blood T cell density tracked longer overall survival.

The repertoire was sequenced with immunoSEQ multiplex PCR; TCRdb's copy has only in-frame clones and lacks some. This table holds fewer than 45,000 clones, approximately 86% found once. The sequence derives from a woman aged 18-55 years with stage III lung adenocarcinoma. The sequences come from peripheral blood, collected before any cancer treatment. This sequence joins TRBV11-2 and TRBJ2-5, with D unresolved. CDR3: CASSPVEILKTQYF. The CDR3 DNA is TGTGCCAGCAGCCCCGTGGAAATCTTAAAGACCCAGTACTTC.